A single sample is the source of the 15 T cell receptor beta chains below, sequenced in a study of neurological immune-mediated disorders. Time point in this sample: technical triplicate 3. TCRdb passed the 5' RACE reads through MiXCR, listing each CDR3 protein once. The profile shows about 45,000 distinct CDR3 sequences, roughly a fifth of them singletons. The source material was PBMCs. The receptors here all came from a man aged 60 to 75 with HTLV-1-associated myelopathy (HAM/TSP).

This clonotype appeared many times. This chain connects TRBV20-1 to TRBJ2-3; possible D gene TRBD2, 6 bases. Per the germline V gene, CDR1 is DFQATT and CDR2 is SNEGSKA (reference sequence). The CDR3 sequence is 14 residues long. V was shortened by 6 bases and J by 0 bases, with 13 bases between the two germline ends. This chain's CDR3 is CSAPIADSTDTQYF. The CDR3 nucleotides are TGCAGTGCGCCGATAGCGGATAGCACAGATACGCAGTATTTT.

This clonotype was detected many times. This rearrangement joins TRBV11-3 to TRBJ2-1; 10 bases map to TRBD2. V trimming: 3 bases; J trimming: 8 bases; junction bases outside the gene matches: 10. The length of the CDR3 is 16 residues. Germline lookup yields CDR1 SGHNT and CDR2 YENEEA. CDR3 bases: TGTGCCAGCAGCTTGAGCGGGAGGGCCTCAATCGATGAGCAGTTCTTC. It specifies CASSLSGRASIDEQFF.

This clonotype occurred many times. The chain uses TRBV5-1 and TRBJ2-2, with TRBD2 as a possible D gene (5 bases). Per germline, CDR1 SGHRS and CDR2 YFSETQ. V lost 5 bases and J 1 base, leaving 15 bases between the germline ends. The CDR3 is 16 residues long. The CDR3 here is CASSPLAYKNTGELFF. CDR3 sequence (DNA): TGCGCCAGCAGTCCCCTAGCCTACAAGAACACCGGGGAGCTGTTTTTT.

The rearrangement links TRBV7-9 to TRBJ1-1, with 7 bases aligning to TRBD1. The CDR3 totals 14 residues. Germline lookup yields CDR1 SEHNR and CDR2 FQNEAQ (reference sequence). V was clipped by 5 bases and J by 7 bases; unmatched bases: 10. DNA for the CDR3: TGTGCCAGCAGCCCAAGACAGGGATACCGTGAAGCTTTCTTT. Translating it yields CASSPRQGYREAFF. The whole variable domain, filled in from reference TRBV7-9 and TRBJ1-1, reads DTGVSQNPRHKITKRGQNVTFRCDPISEHNRLYWYRQTLGQGPEFLTYFQNEAQLEKSRLLSDRFSAERPKGSFSTLEIQRTEQGDSAMYLCASSPRQGYREAFFGQGTRLTVV.

DNA for the CDR3: TGCAGTGCTAGAAACATCAATGAGCAGTTCTTC. It is translated as CSARNINEQFF. The rearrangement joins TRBV20-1 to TRBJ2-1; no definite D call. The V end lost 2 bases, the J end lost 6 bases, and 5 bases lay between the germline ends. From germline, CDR1 is DFQATT and CDR2 SNEGSKA (reference sequence). This CDR3 has 11 residues.

This clonotype has a count of ten or more. The chain links TRBV12-3 or TRBV12-4 to TRBJ2-3; D remains unclear. This CDR3 region has 15 residues. Trimming removed 6 bases at V and 3 bases at J, with 16 bases between. CDR3 in DNA: TGTGCCAGCAGCTTAAGGTTCACAGCGACAGATACGCAGTATTTT. Protein product: CASSLRFTATDTQYF.

This clonotype was recorded many times. The chain uses TRBV20-1 and TRBJ2-7, with TRBD2 matching over 8 bases. This CDR3 has 13 amino acids. Germline CDR1 and CDR2: DFQATT and SNEGSKA (reference sequence). With V trimmed by 5 bases and J by 2 bases, 5 bases remained unmatched. CDR3 amino acids: CSAGLAGAYEQYF. CDR3 sequence (DNA): TGCAGTGCTGGGCTAGCGGGCGCCTACGAGCAGTACTTC.

J is TRBJ2-3 and V is TRBV29-1, with unresolved D. There are 13 residues in the CDR3. The V end was cut by 5 bases, the J end by 0 bases, with 9 bases between. The germline gives CDR1 SQVTM, CDR2 ANQGSEA. DNA for the CDR3: TGCAGCGTTTGTACGGATAGCACAGATACGCAGTATTTT. Residues: CSVCTDSTDTQYF.

This clonotype was recorded many times. The J gene is TRBJ2-3, the V gene TRBV28; the D gene could be TRBD1 or TRBD2 (9 bases each). The germline V gene has CDR1 MDHEN and CDR2 SYDVKM. Trimming left V 5 bases short and J 8 bases short, with 23 bases between. This CDR3 is 16 amino acids long. CDR3 loop: CASSLIGQGRGGTQYF. As DNA, the CDR3 is TGTGCCAGCAGTCTTATTGGACAGGGGCGGGGGGGTACGCAGTATTTT.

The chain joins TRBV14 to TRBJ1-1; 7 bases match TRBD1. Germline V gives CDR1 SGHDN, CDR2 FVKESK. The junction had 9 bases not matched to a gene; V was cut back by 4 bases and J by 1 base. The CDR3 sequence is 16 residues long. The CDR3: CASSRPGDSWNTEAFF. CDR3 coding DNA: TGTGCCAGCAGCCGTCCAGGGGACAGCTGGAACACTGAAGCTTTCTTT.

This clonotype came up many times. The rearrangement uses TRBV5-1 and TRBJ2-3; 11 bases fit TRBD2. The junction had 11 bases not matched to a gene; V was cut back by 1 base and J by 1 base. CDR3 length: 19 residues. CDR1 and CDR2 (germline): SGHRS, YFSETQ. CDR3 sequence: CASSLQAGTSGSGTDTQYF. CDR3 bases: TGCGCCAGCAGCTTGCAAGCCGGGACTAGCGGTTCCGGCACAGATACGCAGTATTTT.

This clonotype was counted many times. V is TRBV4-2 and J is TRBJ1-5; D is ambiguous. Per germline, CDR1 LGHNA and CDR2 YNFKEQ. The CDR3 totals 13 residues. V was pared by 3 bases and J by 3 bases, with 6 bases between. The DNA for the CDR3 is TGTGCCAGCAGCCAGGACCTCAATCAGCCCCAGCATTTT. This gives the protein CASSQDLNQPQHF.

With regard to this clonotype: The junction shows a germline mismatch at one end, possibly a read error. The chain carries TRBV7-2 and TRBJ1-5; D remains unclear. Germline CDR1 SGHTA, CDR2 FQGNSA. This CDR3 is 15 amino acids long. CDR3 coding DNA: TGTGCCAGTAGCTTAGTGTGTTTGGGCAATCAGCCCCAGCATTTT. Its translation is CASSLVCLGNQPQHF.

The sample holds many counts of this clonotype. The DNA for the CDR3 is TGCGCCAGCAGCTTGGCCGGGGTTGAGACAGATACGCAGTATTTT. This translates into CASSLAGVETDTQYF. This chain joins TRBV5-1 and TRBJ2-3; D may be TRBD2 (5 bases). The germline V and J ends were trimmed by 0 bases and 3 bases, with 11 bases remaining between them. Germline values: CDR1 SGHRS, CDR2 YFSETQ. The CDR3 consists of 15 residues.

This clonotype was counted many times. The chain employs TRBV6-2 or TRBV6-3 and TRBJ2-3; D tentatively fits TRBD1 or TRBD2 (5 bases each). The germline V and J ends were trimmed by 6 bases and 0 bases, with 19 bases remaining between them. CDR3 length: 17 amino acids. Germline CDR1 is MNHEY and CDR2 is SVGEGT. CDR3 coding DNA: TGTGCCAGCAGCCCGGGGCTTTATCTTGGGAGCACAGATACGCAGTATTTT. This codes for CASSPGLYLGSTDTQYF.